The table lists the clone carrying this TCR beta chain with a count of one. As yet, its antigen is unknown. This sample is drawn from a study of CD4 T cells in relation to SARS-CoV-2 and coronaviruses. CD4+ T cells from unexposed donors were obtained before the COVID-19 pandemic (2011-2018). Naive and memory CD4+ T cells came from enriched cryopreserved PBMCs. Produced via immunoSEQ multiplex PCR; TCRdb's table is partial and in-frame only. The sample consists of approximately 64,000 clones, 94% of them appearing once. Study-level points and caveats: Approximately 65% of donors had memory CD4+ clonotypes crossrecognizing SARS-CoV-2 and common cold coronavirus spike. The cross-reactivity analysis covered only spike protein, not other viral proteins.

V was cut by 1 base and J by 2 bases, with 6 bases left in between. Germline CDR1 is SGHAT and CDR2 is FQNNGV. The CDR3 runs to 14 residues. This receptor was taken from a human donor in good health. Sequencing input: naive CD4+ T cells from PBMCs. Subset noted: naive CD4+ T cells isolated by negative enrichment. The rearrangement joins TRBV11-2 to TRBJ2-1, with D maybe TRBD2 (6 bases). CDR3 region: CASSLGEAYNEQFF. The CDR3 DNA reads TGTGCCAGCAGCTTAGGGGAGGCCTACAATGAGCAGTTCTTC.